The sequence of this T cell receptor (beta chain) was determined in a study of cytomegalovirus exposure and HLA in healthy donors. Study-wide findings and caveats: The records held CMV serostatus as the only immune exposure information.

The CDR3 has 15 amino acids. Germline CDR1 SGHKS, CDR2 YYEKEE (reference sequence). With 4 bases clipped from V and 0 bases from J, the junction kept 6 bases outside the gene matches. A remark on this clone: No antigen is known for it.

The PCR used 60 Vbeta and 13 Jbeta primers. The assay was immunoSEQ multiplex PCR, and TCRdb's table has in-frame clones only and misses some. This table has about 120,000 clones, over 70% appearing once. This sequence was found in a woman between 40 and 55 years old in good health and CMV-seronegative. Sequenced: PBMCs. The V and J genes are TRBV5-5 and TRBJ1-2; 7 bases are shared with TRBD1. The CDR3 loop is CASSLGGLANYGYTF. The CDR3 DNA is TGTGCCAGCAGCCTAGGGGGCCTTGCTAACTATGGCTACACCTTC.